Many counts were recorded for the clone carrying this T cell receptor beta chain. This sample includes further DNA sequences coding for the same CDR3. Sequenced by immunoSEQ multiplex PCR; TCRdb stores in-frame clones only, minus some. Of over a million clones listed, roughly 74% are singletons. The junction had 2 bases not matched to a gene; V was cut back by 0 bases and J by 4 bases. The CDR3 totals 14 residues. Germline values: CDR1 SGHDT, CDR2 YYEEEE. This record belongs to a study of shared clonotypes between healthy human individuals. This TCR derives from a man aged 18 to 30 in good health. Some clones in this sample may be carry-over from other donors' samples. Sequencing was performed on memory CD4+ T cells from PBMCs. Subset of the sample: CD45RA-negative fraction. The chain combines TRBV5-6 with TRBJ1-2; 8 bases match TRBD1. This CDR3 is CASSLGQGAYGYTF. DNA for the CDR3: TGTGCCAGCAGCTTGGGTCAGGGGGCCTATGGCTACACCTTC.